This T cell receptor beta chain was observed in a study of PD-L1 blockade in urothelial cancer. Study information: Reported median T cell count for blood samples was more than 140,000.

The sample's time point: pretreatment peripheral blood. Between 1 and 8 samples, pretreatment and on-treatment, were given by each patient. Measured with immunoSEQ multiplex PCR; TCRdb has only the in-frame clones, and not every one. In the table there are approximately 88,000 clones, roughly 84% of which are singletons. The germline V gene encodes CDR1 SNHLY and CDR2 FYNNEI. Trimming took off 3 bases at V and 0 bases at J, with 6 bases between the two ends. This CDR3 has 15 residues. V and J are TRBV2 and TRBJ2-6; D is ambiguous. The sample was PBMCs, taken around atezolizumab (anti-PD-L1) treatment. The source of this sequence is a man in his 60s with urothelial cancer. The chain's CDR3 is CASSDRYSGANVLTF. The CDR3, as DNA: TGTGCCAGCAGTGACAGATACTCTGGGGCCAACGTCCTGACTTTC.